This T cell receptor (beta chain) was profiled in a study of blood T cells in healthy people across ages (dated by TCRdb to 2014 to 2015). Notes on the research overall: Template switching captured roughly one uniquely barcoded TCR beta cDNA molecule per two T cells in model experiments. The study measured age-related changes in TCR beta repertoire diversity using deep sequencing normalized with unique cDNA molecular identifiers. The donors were split into four age groups: young (average around 15 years), middle-aged (nearly 40), aged (more than 55) and long-lived (under 90). To avoid experimental bias, donors of different ages were distributed randomly across sequencing lanes. Using the same blood draw, the study looked at two additional independent replicas of 1 million unique cDNA reads for two donors, one aged 18 to 30 and the other aged 80 or older.

Regarding this clonotype: There is no known antigen for this receptor. Base quality data are lacking; no much larger clone is found one base away.

Library generation was performed with 5' RACE. TCRdb shows the sequencer as Illumina HiSeq 2500. A second PCR of roughly 6 to 12 cycles was run with a J-beta primer mix and a sample-barcoded 5' primer. A template-switch 5' adaptor carrying 12 random nucleotides introduced a unique molecular identifier onto each TCR beta cDNA molecule. Each sample yielded at least 2.5 million CDR3-containing paired-end reads. All of the RNA was converted into first-strand cDNA using the Mint cDNA synthesis kit, with a TRBC-specific oligonucleotide serving as the primer. Following uracil-DNA glycosylase treatment, a first 18-cycle PCR with universal primers M1SS and BC2_uni_R was performed on all cDNA. The original methods were these. Each sample was normalized by randomly selecting 1 million high-quality reads, each carrying a distinct molecular identifier. Instead of being binned into consensus sequences, reads that shared molecular identifiers were thrown out. CDR3 identification, clonotype clustering and error correction used MiTCR with a Q25 quality threshold and the strictest error-elimination algorithm. A nonparametric unseen species model using Euler transformation provided a lower-bound estimate of total TCR beta diversity. TCRdb cleaned the public reads at Q25 with fastp, built clones with MiXCR and kept in-frame beta chains. CDR3 protein sequences are deduplicated, and each keeps its most common genes and DNA. The V and J calls and clone size come from TCRdb's table, not from the authors' own analysis. Counted in this sample were 600,000 to 800,000 distinct CDR3 sequences; 45% to 60% of them appeared once. The top ten hold approximately 13% of the sample.

Systemically healthy Caucasian individuals from Russia, 35 to 40 in total and aged about 6 to 90 years, were included as donors. Each donor gave ten milliliters of peripheral blood, drawn into EDTA-treated Vacutainer tubes. Ficoll-Paque density-gradient centrifugation was used to isolate PBMCs, with at least 6.5 million obtained per sample. Trizol reagent was used to extract total RNA from PBMCs, with at least 6 micrograms per sample. For every donor, flow cytometry on a PBMC aliquot measured the percentage of naive CD45RAhigh/CD27high T cells. General findings and caveats noted by the study authors: Compared with the aged group, the long-lived group had more naive CD4+ T cells, fewer expanded clones and increased TCR diversity, a pattern suggesting age selection. Observed TCR beta diversity per million T cells fell roughly linearly with age, and a significant reduction was already apparent by age around 40. Estimates of total diversity from one million sequenced T cells were regarded as lower bounds and underestimates. Donor CMV infection status was unknown, potentially confounding age-related changes in expanded clonotypes. Bulk unsorted PBMC profiling prevented conclusive comparison of naive and antigen-experienced compartments. The percentage of naive T cells measured by flow cytometry correlated strongly with observed TCR beta diversity.

CDR1 and CDR2 are drawn from the germline V gene (reference sequence): MNHEY, SMNVEV. From its cysteine to its phenylalanine, the CDR3 spans 15 amino acids. Only CDR3 DNA is held: 45 bases, read in frame from base 1. V trim: 5 bases; J trim: 5 bases; unmatched bases: 11. The sample taken for sequencing was blood. This receptor was identified in a woman at least 80 years old in good health. The sequence links TRBV27 to TRBJ2-5; 7 bases in the middle match TRBD2. The bases read TGTGCCAGCAGTCCTATTGGCGCGGGGGTGGAGACCCAGTACTTC. It encodes CASSPIGAGVETQYF.